These 9 T cell receptor beta chains were sequenced from one sample in a study of blood T cells in healthy people across ages. The use of a sample-barcoded 5' primer and a J-beta primer mix characterized a second PCR of 7 to 11 cycles. TCRdb re-called the 5' RACE reads through MiXCR, storing one row per CDR3 protein. The table lists about 750,000 distinct CDR3 sequences, 40% to 65% of them singletons. The sample was blood. The source of these receptors is a man at least 80 years old in good health.

The chain couples TRBV12-3 or TRBV12-4 to TRBJ2-7, with D unclear. This CDR3 is 11 amino acids long. V lost 3 bases to trimming and J lost 5 bases, with 5 bases between them. The chain's CDR3 is CASSFHHEQYF. For the CDR3, the DNA is TGTGCCAGCAGTTTTCACCACGAGCAGTACTTC.

The table lists this clonotype with a few counts. V gene TRBV5-1 combines with J gene TRBJ2-7, with 9 bases identical to TRBD1. The CDR3 is 14 residues long. CDR1 and CDR2 from the germline V gene are SGHRS and YFSETQ. The trim removed 5 bases at V and 0 bases at J, leaving 3 bases unmatched. The CDR3 loop reads CASRRTGDSYEQYF. The CDR3 DNA follows: TGCGCCAGCAGACGGACAGGGGACTCCTACGAGCAGTACTTC.

The V and J genes are TRBV18 and TRBJ1-4; no firm D call. The length of the CDR3 is 13 residues. V was shortened by 4 bases and J by 7 bases, with 10 bases between the two germline ends. CDR1 and CDR2 (germline): KGHSH, LQKENI. The CDR3 protein is CASSLGGFEKLFF. CDR3 bases: TGTGCCAGCTCACTCGGAGGTTTTGAAAAACTGTTTTTT. Full variable domain (missing parts from reference TRBV18 and TRBJ1-4): NAGVMQNPRHLVRRRGQEARLRCSPMKGHSHVYWYRQLPEEGLKFMVYLQKENIIDESGMPKERFSAEFPKEGPSILRIQQVVRGDSAAYFCASSLGGFEKLFFGSGTQLSVL.

The rearrangement uses TRBV24-1 and TRBJ2-7, with 7 positions matching TRBD2. J was trimmed by 2 bases and V by 7 bases; bases with no gene match: 7. Germline assignment: CDR1 KGHDR and CDR2 SFDVKD. This CDR3 is built from 14 residues. CDR3 in DNA: TGTGCCACCAGGAAGGGAGGGGAAACCTACGAGCAGTACTTC. Translating it yields CATRKGGETYEQYF.

V usage is TRBV20-1 and J usage is TRBJ1-4; 7 positions match TRBD1. CDR1 is DFQATT and CDR2 is SNEGSKA in the germline V gene (reference sequence). The CDR3 runs to 13 residues. Unmatched junction bases numbered 4, after V lost 4 bases and J lost 5 bases. The CDR3 region has the DNA TGCAGTGCTACGGGACAGAAGAATGAAAAACTGTTTTTT. Translating gives CSATGQKNEKLFF.

This rearrangement joins TRBV28 to TRBJ1-5, with 7 bases fitting TRBD1. The junction had 4 bases not matched to a gene; V was cut back by 2 bases and J by 6 bases. The CDR3 contains 14 residues. Germline V gene sequence: CDR1 MDHEN, CDR2 SYDVKM. The CDR3 sequence is CASSLTGAGQPQHF. The CDR3 bases are TGTGCCAGCAGTTTAACAGGGGCAGGTCAGCCCCAGCATTTT. Complete variable domain (other parts from reference TRBV28 and TRBJ1-5): DVKVTQSSRYLVKRTGEKVFLECVQDMDHENMFWYRQDPGLGLRLIYFSYDVKMKEKGDIPEGYSVSREKKERFSLILESASTNQTSMYLCASSLTGAGQPQHFGDGTRLSIL.

The rearrangement uses TRBV20-1 and TRBJ2-4; possible D gene TRBD2, 6 bases. Germline CDR1 is DFQATT and CDR2 is SNEGSKA (reference sequence). The V and J ends lost 5 bases and 2 bases respectively, with 13 bases between them. The CDR3 has 14 amino acids. The CDR3 spells CSAGPGLSKNIQYF. CDR3 coding DNA: TGCAGTGCTGGACCGGGACTTTCCAAAAACATTCAGTACTTC.

The chain carries TRBV7-9 and TRBJ2-1; D is perhaps TRBD2 (6 bases). The V gene's germline CDR1 is SEHNR and CDR2 FQNEAQ (reference sequence). The CDR3 sequence is 14 residues long. V lost 4 bases and J lost 2, with 9 bases in between. The chain's CDR3 is CASSSLAPYNEQFF. Here the CDR3 DNA reads TGTGCCAGCAGCTCGCTAGCGCCCTACAATGAGCAGTTCTTC.

A few counts support this clonotype. The chain joins TRBV5-8 to TRBJ2-1; TRBD1 aligns across 8 bases. The better agreement between TRBJ2-7 and the DNA end casts doubt on the J call. Germline V gives CDR1 SGHTS, CDR2 YDEGEE. This CDR3 spans 14 amino acids. DNA for the CDR3: TGTGCCAGCAGCCCGGGACAGGTCTACAATGAGCAGTACTTC. Translation gives CASSPGQVYNEQYF.